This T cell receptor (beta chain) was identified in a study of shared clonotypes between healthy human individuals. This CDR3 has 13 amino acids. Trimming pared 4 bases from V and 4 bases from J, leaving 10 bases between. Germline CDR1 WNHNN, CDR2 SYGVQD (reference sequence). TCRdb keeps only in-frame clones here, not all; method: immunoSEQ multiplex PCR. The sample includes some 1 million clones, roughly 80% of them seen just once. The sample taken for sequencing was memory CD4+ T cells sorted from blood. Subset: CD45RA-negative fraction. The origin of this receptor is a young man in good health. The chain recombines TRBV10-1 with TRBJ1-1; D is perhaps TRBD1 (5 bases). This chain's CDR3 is CASSAGGGTEAFF. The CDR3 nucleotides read TGCGCCAGCAGTGCCGGGGGTGGCACTGAAGCTTTCTTT.